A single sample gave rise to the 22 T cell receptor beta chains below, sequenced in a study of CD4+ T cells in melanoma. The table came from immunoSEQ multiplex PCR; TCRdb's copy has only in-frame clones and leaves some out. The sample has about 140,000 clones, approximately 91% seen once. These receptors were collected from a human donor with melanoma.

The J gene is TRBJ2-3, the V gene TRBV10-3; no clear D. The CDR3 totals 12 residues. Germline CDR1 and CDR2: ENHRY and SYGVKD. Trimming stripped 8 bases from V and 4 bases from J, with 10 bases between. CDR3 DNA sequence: TGTGCCATCTCCGGTGGTTCAGATACGCAGTATTTT. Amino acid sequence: CAISGGSDTQYF.

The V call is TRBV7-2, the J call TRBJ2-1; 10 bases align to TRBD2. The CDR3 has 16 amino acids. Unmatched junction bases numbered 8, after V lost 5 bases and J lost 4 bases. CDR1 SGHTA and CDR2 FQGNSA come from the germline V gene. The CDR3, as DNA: TGTGCCAGCAGCCGACAAACTAGCGGGGCTTACAATGAGCAGTTCTTC. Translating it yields CASSRQTSGAYNEQFF.

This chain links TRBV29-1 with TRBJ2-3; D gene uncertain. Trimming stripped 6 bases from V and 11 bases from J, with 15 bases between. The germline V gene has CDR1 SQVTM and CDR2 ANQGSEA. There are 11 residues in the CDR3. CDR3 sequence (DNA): TGCAGCGTGAAGGAACCTCAAGTGCAGTATTTT. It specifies CSVKEPQVQYF.

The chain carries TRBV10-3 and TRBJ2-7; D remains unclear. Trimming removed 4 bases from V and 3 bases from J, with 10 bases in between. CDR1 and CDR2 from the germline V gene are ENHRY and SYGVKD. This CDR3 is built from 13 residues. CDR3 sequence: CAISVGLYYEQYF. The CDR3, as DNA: TGTGCCATCAGTGTCGGGTTGTACTACGAGCAGTACTTC.

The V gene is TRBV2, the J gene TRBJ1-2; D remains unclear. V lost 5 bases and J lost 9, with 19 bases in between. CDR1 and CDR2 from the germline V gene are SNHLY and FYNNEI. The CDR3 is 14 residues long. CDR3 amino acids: CASSIPSLGGRYTF. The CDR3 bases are TGTGCCAGCAGTATCCCGAGTTTAGGAGGTCGCTACACCTTC. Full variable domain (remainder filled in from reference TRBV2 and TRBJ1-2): EPEVTQTPSHQVTQMGQEVILRCVPISNHLYFYWYRQILGQKVEFLVSFYNNEISEKSEIFDDQFSVERPDGSNFTLKIRSTKLEDSAMYFCASSIPSLGGRYTFGSGTRLTVV.

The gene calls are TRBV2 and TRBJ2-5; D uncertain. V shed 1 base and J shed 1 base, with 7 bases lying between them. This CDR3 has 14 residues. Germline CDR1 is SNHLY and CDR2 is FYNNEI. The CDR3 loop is CASSEDWVQETQYF. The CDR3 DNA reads TGTGCCAGCAGTGAAGATTGGGTCCAAGAGACCCAGTACTTC.

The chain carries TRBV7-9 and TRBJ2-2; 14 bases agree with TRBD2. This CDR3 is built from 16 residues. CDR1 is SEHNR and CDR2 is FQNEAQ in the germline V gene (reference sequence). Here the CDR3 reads CGSVPGLAGATGELFF. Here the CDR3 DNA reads TGTGGCTCGGTGCCGGGACTAGCGGGGGCCACCGGGGAGCTGTTTTTT.

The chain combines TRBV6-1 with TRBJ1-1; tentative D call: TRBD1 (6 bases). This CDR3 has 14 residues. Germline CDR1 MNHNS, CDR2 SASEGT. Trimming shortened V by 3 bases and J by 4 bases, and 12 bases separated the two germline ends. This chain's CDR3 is CASSEADRFTEAFF. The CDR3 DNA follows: TGTGCCAGCAGTGAGGCCGACAGGTTCACTGAAGCTTTCTTT.

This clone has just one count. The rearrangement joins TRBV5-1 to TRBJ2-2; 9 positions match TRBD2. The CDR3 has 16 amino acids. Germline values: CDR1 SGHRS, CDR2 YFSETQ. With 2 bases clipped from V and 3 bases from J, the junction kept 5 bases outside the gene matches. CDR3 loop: CASSLVAGADTGELFF. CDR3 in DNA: TGCGCCAGCAGCTTAGTAGCGGGGGCGGACACCGGGGAGCTGTTTTTT.

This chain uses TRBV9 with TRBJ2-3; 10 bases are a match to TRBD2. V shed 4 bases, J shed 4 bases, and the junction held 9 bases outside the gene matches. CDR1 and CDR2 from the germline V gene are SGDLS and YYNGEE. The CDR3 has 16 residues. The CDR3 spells CASSPLAGGPPDTQYF. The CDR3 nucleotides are TGTGCCAGCAGCCCTTTAGCGGGGGGCCCCCCAGATACGCAGTATTTT.

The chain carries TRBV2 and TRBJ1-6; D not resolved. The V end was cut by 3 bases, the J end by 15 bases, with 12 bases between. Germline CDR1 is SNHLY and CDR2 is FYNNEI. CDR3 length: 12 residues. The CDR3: CASSEGAPHLHF. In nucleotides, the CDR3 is TGTGCCAGCAGTGAGGGTGCTCCTCACCTCCACTTT.

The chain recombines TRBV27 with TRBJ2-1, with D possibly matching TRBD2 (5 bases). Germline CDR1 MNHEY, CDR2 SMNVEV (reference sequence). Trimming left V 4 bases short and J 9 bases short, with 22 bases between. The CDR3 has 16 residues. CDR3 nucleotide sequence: TGTGCCAGCAGTTCCTCCCGGCTCCTAAGCGGATCTGAGCAGTTCTTC. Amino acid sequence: CASSSSRLLSGSEQFF.

The DNA for the CDR3 is TGTGCCAGCAGCCTGGGCGGAGAGACAGGGACCGAAGCTTTCTTT. Translation: CASSLGGETGTEAFF. The chain joins TRBV7-8 to TRBJ1-1; 7 nucleotides align to TRBD1. J lost 8 bases, V lost 5 bases, and 14 bases had no gene match. CDR1 is SGHVS, CDR2 FQNEAQ, per germline. The CDR3 extends over 15 amino acids.

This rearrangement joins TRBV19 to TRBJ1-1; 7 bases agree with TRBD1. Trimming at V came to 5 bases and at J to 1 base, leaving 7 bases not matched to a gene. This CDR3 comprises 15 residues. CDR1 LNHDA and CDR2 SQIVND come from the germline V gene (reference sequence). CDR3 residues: CASSVQWTGNTEAFF. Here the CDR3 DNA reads TGTGCCAGTAGTGTGCAGTGGACAGGGAACACTGAAGCTTTCTTT. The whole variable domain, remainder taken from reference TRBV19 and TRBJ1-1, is DGGITQSPKYLFRKEGQNVTLSCEQNLNHDAMYWYRQDPGQGLRLIYYSQIVNDFQKGDIAEGYSVSREKKESFPLTVTSAQKNPTAFYLCASSVQWTGNTEAFFGQGTRLTVV.

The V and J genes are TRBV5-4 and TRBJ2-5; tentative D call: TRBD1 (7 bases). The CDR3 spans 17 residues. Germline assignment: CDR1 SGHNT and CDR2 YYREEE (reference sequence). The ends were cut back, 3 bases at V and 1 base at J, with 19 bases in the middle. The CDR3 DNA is TGTGCCAGCAGCTGGCACCAGGGGGGTGGGGTCCAAGAGACCCAGTACTTC. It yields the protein CASSWHQGGGVQETQYF.

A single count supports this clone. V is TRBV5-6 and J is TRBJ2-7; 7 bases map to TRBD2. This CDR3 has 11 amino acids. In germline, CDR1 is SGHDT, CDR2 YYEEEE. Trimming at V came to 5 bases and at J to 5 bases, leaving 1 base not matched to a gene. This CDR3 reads CASRRGDEQYF. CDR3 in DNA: TGTGCCAGCAGACGGGGGGACGAGCAGTACTTC.

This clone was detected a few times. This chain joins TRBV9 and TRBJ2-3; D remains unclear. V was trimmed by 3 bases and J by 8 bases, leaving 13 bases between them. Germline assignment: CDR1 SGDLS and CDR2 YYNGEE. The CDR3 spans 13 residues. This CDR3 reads CASSEISGFTQYF. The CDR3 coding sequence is TGTGCCAGCAGCGAGATCTCGGGTTTTACGCAGTATTTT.

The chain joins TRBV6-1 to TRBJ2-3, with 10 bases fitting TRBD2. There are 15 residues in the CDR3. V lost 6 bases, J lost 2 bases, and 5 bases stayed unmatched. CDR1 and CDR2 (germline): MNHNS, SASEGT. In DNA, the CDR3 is TGTGCCAGCAGCATGACTAGCGGGTACACAGATACGCAGTATTTT. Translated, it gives CASSMTSGYTDTQYF.

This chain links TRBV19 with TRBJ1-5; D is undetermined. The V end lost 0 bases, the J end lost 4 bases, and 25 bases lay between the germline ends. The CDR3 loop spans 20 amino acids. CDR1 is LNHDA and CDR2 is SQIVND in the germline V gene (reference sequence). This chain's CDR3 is CASSIDSKLSSGPANQPQHF. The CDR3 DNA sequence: TGTGCCAGTAGTATAGATAGTAAACTGAGTTCAGGTCCCGCTAATCAGCCCCAGCATTTT.

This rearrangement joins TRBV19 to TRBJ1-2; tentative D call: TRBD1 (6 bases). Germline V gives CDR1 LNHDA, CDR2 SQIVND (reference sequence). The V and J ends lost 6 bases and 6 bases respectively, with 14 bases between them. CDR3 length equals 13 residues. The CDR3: CASSSGQFNGYTF. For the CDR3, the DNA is TGTGCCAGTAGCTCTGGACAGTTTAATGGCTACACCTTC.

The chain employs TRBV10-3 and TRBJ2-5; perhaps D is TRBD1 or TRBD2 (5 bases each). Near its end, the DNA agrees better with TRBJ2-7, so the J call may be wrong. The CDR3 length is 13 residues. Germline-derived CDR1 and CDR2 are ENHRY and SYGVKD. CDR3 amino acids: CAISWDVKGEQYF. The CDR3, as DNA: TGTGCCATCAGCTGGGACGTTAAAGGCGAGCAGTACTTC.

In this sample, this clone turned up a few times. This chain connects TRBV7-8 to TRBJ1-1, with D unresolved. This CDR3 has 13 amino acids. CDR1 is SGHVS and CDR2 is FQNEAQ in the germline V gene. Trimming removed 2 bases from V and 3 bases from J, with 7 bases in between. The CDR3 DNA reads TGTGCCAGCAGCTTAATAATCGACACTGAAGCTTTCTTT. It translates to CASSLIIDTEAFF.